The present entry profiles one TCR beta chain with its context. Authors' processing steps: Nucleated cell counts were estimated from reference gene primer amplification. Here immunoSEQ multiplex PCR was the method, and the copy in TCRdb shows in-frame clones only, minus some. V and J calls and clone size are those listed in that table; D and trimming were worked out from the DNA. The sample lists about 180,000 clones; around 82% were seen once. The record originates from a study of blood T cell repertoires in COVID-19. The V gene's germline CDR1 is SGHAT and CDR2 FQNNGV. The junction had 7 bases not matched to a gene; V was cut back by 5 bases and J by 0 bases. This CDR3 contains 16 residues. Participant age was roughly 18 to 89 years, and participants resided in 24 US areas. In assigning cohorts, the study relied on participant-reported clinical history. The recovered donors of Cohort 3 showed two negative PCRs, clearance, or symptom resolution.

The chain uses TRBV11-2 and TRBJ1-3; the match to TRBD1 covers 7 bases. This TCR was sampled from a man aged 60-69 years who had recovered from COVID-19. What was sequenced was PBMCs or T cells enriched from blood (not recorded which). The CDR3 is CASSRDSLDSGNTIYF. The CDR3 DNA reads TGTGCCAGCAGCAGGGACAGCCTTGACTCTGGAAACACCATATATTTT.